This TCR beta chain was identified in a study of CD8 T cells in ankylosing spondylitis. In TCRdb, the 5' RACE reads were re-called with MiXCR into one record per CDR3 protein. Among about 360,000 distinct CDR3 sequences listed, approximately 15% were seen once. The germline gives CDR1 SEHNR, CDR2 FQNEAQ (reference sequence). CDR3 length: 14 residues. V lost 1 base and J lost 0, with 4 bases in between. Findings of the study overall: Researchers reportedly found disease-linked clones significantly enriched in matched ankylosing spondylitis synovial fluid. CD8+ by phenotype, disease-linked clones were relatively rare in peripheral blood. In synovial fluid and blood from reactive arthritis, some motif variants were previously reported. Ankylosing spondylitis blood appeared to be characterized by a TCR beta motif of about 8 highly homologous variants.

In its sample, this clonotype was seen a few times. Its antigen remains unknown. The source material was blood, either unsorted or a sorted T cell fraction (not recorded which). The chain employs TRBV7-9 and TRBJ2-1; unclear D gene. The clonotype comes from a male donor with ankylosing spondylitis or in good health (not recorded which). The CDR3, as DNA: TGTGCCAGCAGCTTAGACGTCTCCTACAATGAGCAGTTCTTC. It codes for CASSLDVSYNEQFF. Filled out from reference TRBV7-9 and TRBJ2-1, the complete variable domain reads DTGVSQNPRHKITKRGQNVTFRCDPISEHNRLYWYRQTLGQGPEFLTYFQNEAQLEKSRLLSDRFSAERPKGSFSTLEIQRTEQGDSAMYLCASSLDVSYNEQFFGPGTRLTVL.